The 27 T cell receptor beta chains below were found in one sample sequenced in a study of blood T cell repertoires in COVID-19 (dated by TCRdb to the early 2020s). To prepare the library, the immunoSEQ multiplex PCR assay was applied. TCRdb holds this immuneACCESS table with in-frame rearrangements only. Some clones are missing; in checked studies, unresolved V genes explain under half, and the rest has no known cause. Within this sample are about 220,000 clones, with approximately 77% of them counted one time only. Less than 4% of the sample is taken by the ten largest. What was sequenced was peripheral blood. The source of these receptors is a woman older than 75 with acute or convalescent COVID-19.

This clone was detected once. This sequence joins TRBV30 and TRBJ1-1, with 9 bases lining up with TRBD1. The V segment lost 5 bases and the J segment 1 base; nucleotides outside the gene matches: 2. The length of the CDR3 is 13 residues. Germline CDR1 GTSNPN, CDR2 SVGIG (reference sequence). The CDR3 region is CAWLGQGNTEAFF. CDR3 nucleotides: TGTGCCTGGCTGGGACAGGGGAACACTGAAGCTTTCTTT.

The chain couples TRBV7-2 to TRBJ2-1; 14 bases line up with TRBD2. The germline V gene encodes CDR1 SGHTA and CDR2 FQGNSA. The V and J ends lost 5 bases and 2 bases, in that order; junction bases with no gene match: 5. The CDR3 totals 17 residues. As DNA, the CDR3 is TGTGCCAGCAGCGTTCAGGGACTAGCGGGGGCCTACAATGAGCAGTTCTTC. It codes for CASSVQGLAGAYNEQFF. The full variable domain, with the rest looked up from reference TRBV7-2 and TRBJ2-1, is GAGVSQSPSNKVTEKGKDVELRCDPISGHTALYWYRQSLGQGLEFLIYFQGNSAPDKSGLPSDRFSAERTGGSVSTLTIQRTQQEDSAVYLCASSVQGLAGAYNEQFFGPGTRLTVL.

Points on this clone: This same CDR3 is encoded by further DNA sequences in the sample. The rearrangement links TRBV6-5 to TRBJ1-1, with 7 bases matching TRBD1. V lost 6 bases to trimming and J lost 1 base; unmatched junction nucleotides: 2. This CDR3 has 13 residues. The germline gives CDR1 MNHEY, CDR2 SVGAGI. CDR3 loop: CASRGTANTEAFF. CDR3 in DNA: TGTGCCAGCAGAGGGACAGCGAACACTGAAGCTTTCTTT.

The genes are TRBV11-3 and TRBJ2-5; D unresolved. Germline CDR1 reads SGHNT; CDR2 reads YENEEA. Trimming shortened V by 1 base and J by 1 base, and 13 bases separated the two germline ends. The CDR3 spans 16 residues. In DNA form, the CDR3 reads TGTGCCAGCAGCTTAGTTCCTATCCCGATCCAAGAGACCCAGTACTTC. Translating gives CASSLVPIPIQETQYF.

This clone showed up just once. The V gene is TRBV9, the J gene TRBJ1-2; TRBD1 aligns across 12 bases. With 4 bases clipped from V and 7 bases from J, the junction kept 8 bases outside the gene matches. This CDR3 has 15 amino acids. Germline V gene lookup returns CDR1 SGDLS and CDR2 YYNGEE. CDR3 DNA: TGTGCCAGCAGCAACCGGGACAGGGGGCTGGGTGGCTACACCTTC. Its protein is CASSNRDRGLGGYTF.

The gene calls are TRBV24-1 and TRBJ1-1; 7 nucleotides align to TRBD1. Germline trimming cut 0 bases from V and 4 bases from J; bases unmatched to any gene: 7. This CDR3 contains 16 residues. Germline values: CDR1 KGHDR, CDR2 SFDVKD. In nucleotides, the CDR3 is TGTGCCACCAGTGATTTGCTTTGGCACAGGGGCACTGAAGCTTTCTTT. Translated, it gives CATSDLLWHRGTEAFF.

V is TRBV24-1 and J is TRBJ1-2; 11 bases match TRBD1. Germline V CDR1 and CDR2: KGHDR, SFDVKD. The CDR3 contains 13 residues. Germline trimming cut 7 bases from V and 8 bases from J; bases unmatched to any gene: 5. The chain's CDR3 is CATSQGQGAGYTF. The CDR3 DNA is TGTGCCACCAGCCAAGGACAGGGGGCCGGCTACACCTTC.

Note on this clone: The sample holds other DNA sequences that translate to the same CDR3. The V call is TRBV5-1, the J call TRBJ2-7; no definite D call. Deletions cut 4 bases from V and 4 bases from J, with 9 bases between. The CDR3 has 12 amino acids. Germline V gene lookup returns CDR1 SGHRS and CDR2 YFSETQ. The CDR3 region has the DNA TGCGCCAGCAGCCTAACCCAATACGAGCAGTACTTC. Protein sequence: CASSLTQYEQYF.

The rearrangement uses TRBV5-1 and TRBJ2-7, with 7 bases that match TRBD1. CDR1 is SGHRS and CDR2 is YFSETQ in the germline V gene. With V trimmed by 0 bases and J by 2 bases, 8 bases remained unmatched. The CDR3 runs 16 residues. The DNA for the CDR3 is TGCGCCAGCAGCTTGGAAGGAAACAGGGGAGCCTACGAGCAGTACTTC. Amino acids: CASSLEGNRGAYEQYF.

The count of this clone is one. The chain carries TRBV5-4 and TRBJ2-7; 8 nucleotides agree with TRBD1. V shed 4 bases and J 6 bases; nucleotides not matched to a gene: 9. The CDR3 runs 14 residues. Germline V gene lookup returns CDR1 SGHNT and CDR2 YYREEE (reference sequence). In nucleotides, the CDR3 is TGTGCCAGCAGCCATCGGGACAGGCCTCTCGAGCAGTACTTC. Its protein product is CASSHRDRPLEQYF.

This clone was counted once. This chain links TRBV9 with TRBJ1-1, with D perhaps TRBD1 (6 bases). This CDR3 contains 14 residues. V lost 4 bases, J lost 3 bases, and 13 bases lay in between. CDR1 and CDR2 (germline): SGDLS, YYNGEE. CDR3 sequence reads: CASSITGMDTEAFF. The CDR3 coding sequence is TGTGCCAGCAGCATCACAGGGATGGACACTGAAGCTTTCTTT.

The chain carries TRBV4-2 and TRBJ2-7; TRBD1 is a possible D gene (6 bases). Trimming removed 0 bases at V and 1 base at J, with 13 bases between. CDR1 and CDR2 (germline): LGHNA, YNFKEQ. This CDR3 has 16 amino acids. The CDR3 here is CASSQDRGRGSYEQYF. CDR3 bases: TGTGCCAGCAGCCAAGATAGGGGCAGGGGATCCTACGAGCAGTACTTC.

The chain couples TRBV6-5 to TRBJ1-5; TRBD1 is a possible D gene (5 bases). Germline V gene sequence: CDR1 MNHEY, CDR2 SVGAGI. The CDR3 totals 15 residues. Trimming stripped 6 bases from V and 4 bases from J, with 16 bases between. CDR3 DNA sequence: TGTGCCAGCAGGGGGACTCAAGAAAGAAATCAGCCCCAGCATTTT. Its translation: CASRGTQERNQPQHF.

The V gene is TRBV19, the J gene TRBJ1-1; maybe TRBD1 (6 bases). Germline-derived CDR1 and CDR2 are LNHDA and SQIVND (reference sequence). This CDR3 contains 14 residues. The ends were cut back, 3 bases at V and 4 bases at J, with 12 bases in the middle. DNA for the CDR3: TGTGCCAGTAGTATGGTAGGGGGTGGCACTGAAGCTTTCTTT. Translated: CASSMVGGGTEAFF.

In its sample, this clone was seen once. This chain joins TRBV7-9 and TRBJ1-1; 8 bases fit TRBD1. CDR1 and CDR2 (germline): SEHNR, FQNEAQ (reference sequence). Losses at the gene ends were 3 bases for V and 3 bases for J; bases not matched to a gene: 3. The CDR3 covers 14 residues. CDR3 loop: CASSFRGLDTEAFF. CDR3 coding DNA: TGTGCCAGCAGCTTCAGGGGGCTAGACACTGAAGCTTTCTTT.

The chain links TRBV28 to TRBJ1-2; 8 nucleotides agree with TRBD1. The CDR3 length is 17 residues. CDR1 MDHEN and CDR2 SYDVKM come from the germline V gene. Trimming took 3 bases from V and 0 from J; bases not matched to a gene: 9. Here the CDR3 reads CASSLRQGAVANYGYTF. DNA for the CDR3: TGTGCCAGCAGTTTGAGGCAGGGGGCCGTAGCTAACTATGGCTACACCTTC.

This chain links TRBV29-1 with TRBJ1-1; the D is unclear. V dropped 7 bases and J dropped 0 bases, with 12 bases sitting between them. Germline CDR1 reads SQVTM; CDR2 reads ANQGSEA. The CDR3 loop spans 13 amino acids. The CDR3 DNA sequence: TGCAGCGCCCCTGCGGCGATGAACACTGAAGCTTTCTTT. Translated, it gives CSAPAAMNTEAFF.

This chain connects TRBV7-8 to TRBJ1-5; no reliable D call. The CDR3 spans 16 residues. Per germline, CDR1 SGHVS and CDR2 FQNEAQ. V lost 1 base and J 1 base, leaving 11 bases between the germline ends. The CDR3 nucleotides read TGTGCCAGCAGCTTAGTAGGGCGGGTGAGCAATCAGCCCCAGCATTTT. Translating gives CASSLVGRVSNQPQHF.

The gene calls are TRBV6-6 and TRBJ1-3; D may be TRBD1 (6 bases). Trimming took off 7 bases at V and 3 bases at J, with 13 bases between the two ends. This CDR3 is built from 14 residues. Germline CDR1 and CDR2: MNHNY and SVGAGI (reference sequence). The chain's CDR3 is CASMQGSFGNTIYF. CDR3 in DNA: TGTGCCAGCATGCAGGGGAGCTTTGGAAACACCATATATTTT.

The genes are TRBV6-1 and TRBJ1-2; 7 bases line up with TRBD1. V shed 1 base and J 4 bases; nucleotides not matched to a gene: 15. The length of the CDR3 is 18 residues. Per the germline V gene, CDR1 is MNHNS and CDR2 is SASEGT. Here the CDR3 DNA reads TGTGCCAGCAGTGAAGGGGCGACAGGGACGGATCATCCCTATGGCTACACCTTC. Residues: CASSEGATGTDHPYGYTF.

V gene TRBV5-6 combines with J gene TRBJ1-5; D unclear. CDR3 size: 13 residues. The germline V gene has CDR1 SGHDT and CDR2 YYEEEE. The V end was cut by 0 bases, the J end by 3 bases, with 4 bases between. CDR3 sequence (DNA): TGTGCCAGCAGCTTGGCCCACAATCAGCCCCAGCATTTT. Translated, it gives CASSLAHNQPQHF.

The chain has TRBV28 and TRBJ2-7; 8 bases line up with TRBD1. Germline CDR1 and CDR2: MDHEN and SYDVKM. After removal of 6 bases from V and 6 bases from J, the junction contained 16 bases not matched to a gene. The CDR3 is made up of 16 amino acids. DNA for the CDR3: TGTGCCAGCAGCTTAGCCTCCACAGGGGGAATCTTCGAGCAGTACTTC. Encoded protein: CASSLASTGGIFEQYF. Drawing the rest from reference TRBV28 and TRBJ2-7, the complete variable domain is DVKVTQSSRYLVKRTGEKVFLECVQDMDHENMFWYRQDPGLGLRLIYFSYDVKMKEKGDIPEGYSVSREKKERFSLILESASTNQTSMYLCASSLASTGGIFEQYFGPGTRLTVT.

This clone came up once. J is TRBJ1-2 and V is TRBV19; 8 nucleotides line up with TRBD1. The CDR3 is 15 residues long. CDR1 and CDR2 (germline): LNHDA, SQIVND (reference sequence). After removal of 8 bases from V and 1 base from J, the junction contained 9 bases not matched to a gene. The CDR3 DNA reads TGTGCCAGTCAAAGGAGGGACAGGATTAACTATGGCTACACCTTC. Amino acids: CASQRRDRINYGYTF.

This clone was seen a few times. This chain uses TRBV15 with TRBJ2-2, with D perhaps TRBD1 (5 bases). Between the trimmed V and J ends, which lost 3 bases and 0 bases, there was a span of 8 bases. Germline-derived CDR1 and CDR2 are LNHNV and YYDKDF (reference sequence). This CDR3 has 15 residues. This CDR3 reads CATSRDKANTGELFF. The CDR3 DNA is TGTGCCACCAGCAGGGACAAAGCGAACACCGGGGAGCTGTTTTTT.

In this sample, this clone turned up a few times. This sequence joins TRBV20-1 and TRBJ1-1; D is possibly TRBD1 (6 bases). This CDR3 comprises 13 residues. Germline CDR1 is DFQATT and CDR2 is SNEGSKA (reference sequence). Deletions cut 3 bases from V and 10 bases from J, with 18 bases between. CDR3 sequence reads: CSASYFGGAGAFF. DNA for the CDR3: TGCAGTGCTAGTTATTTTGGGGGGGCTGGAGCTTTCTTT.

The chain employs TRBV12-5 and TRBJ1-1, with D hard to call. The V end lost 2 bases, the J end lost 1 base, and 11 bases lay between the germline ends. Germline assignment: CDR1 LGHNT and CDR2 FRNRAP. The CDR3 runs to 15 residues. In DNA form, the CDR3 reads TGTGCTAGTGGTTTGACTTCTGTATCGAACACTGAAGCTTTCTTT. The encoded protein is CASGLTSVSNTEAFF.

This chain links TRBV18 with TRBJ2-1, with 10 bases aligning to TRBD2. This CDR3 comprises 20 residues. The ends lost 0 bases at V and 5 bases at J; junction bases unmatched: 16. Germline assignment: CDR1 KGHSH and CDR2 LQKENI. The chain's CDR3 is CASSPPRVTDYSGGNNEQFF. The CDR3 coding sequence is TGTGCCAGCTCACCACCTAGGGTTACGGATTATAGCGGGGGGAACAATGAGCAGTTCTTC.